The 17 T cell receptor beta chains presented below share a single source sample, sequenced in a study of T cell responses to AZD1222 COVID-19 vaccine (dated by TCRdb to the early 2020s). To prepare the library, the immunoSEQ multiplex PCR assay was applied. TCRdb retrieved this table from immuneACCESS and kept in-frame rearrangements only. Not all clones are present; in checked studies, unresolved V genes account for under half, and no reason is known for the remainder. The sample data list 95,000 to 150,000 clones, and 75% to 90% of these were observed just once. The ten largest clones take up 5% to 6% of the sample. This specimen's time point label, per the study, means: baseline before first vaccination. Sequencing used peripheral blood, obtained on day 0 of AZD1222 vaccination. The receptors here all came from an adult in good health.

CDR3 in amino acids: CASSLRQGLANEKLFF. The DNA of the CDR3 is TGTGCCAGCAGCTTAAGACAGGGGTTGGCTAATGAAAAACTGTTTTTT. The chain uses TRBV7-8 and TRBJ1-4, with 8 positions matching TRBD1. V trimming: 2 bases; J trimming: 3 bases; junction bases outside the gene matches: 5. The CDR3 has 16 residues. Germline CDR1 and CDR2: SGHVS and FQNEAQ.

In the case of this clone: At one end, the junction sequence differs from germline, possibly due to a read error. The CDR3 protein is CASSFSVNTEAFF. CDR3 DNA sequence: TGTGCTAGCAGCTTTTCAGTGAACACTGAAGCTTTCTTT. The chain is built from TRBV7-7 and TRBJ1-1; D gene unclear. The CDR3 contains 13 residues. The germline V gene has CDR1 SSHAT and CDR2 FNYEAQ (reference sequence).

With respect to this clone: A junction end diverges from the germline sequence, so it may reflect a read error. CDR3 region: CASSRQGGVGPPLNF. The DNA for the CDR3 is TGTGCCAGCAGTCGACAGGGGGGCGTCGGACCCCCTCTCAACTTC. The chain combines TRBV6-6 with TRBJ2-5; the match to TRBD1 covers 9 bases. This CDR3 has 15 amino acids. Germline assignment: CDR1 MNHNY and CDR2 SVGAGI (reference sequence).

Only a few counts were recorded for this clone. V gene TRBV28 combines with J gene TRBJ1-2; no clear D gene. The CDR3 is 11 residues long. Germline CDR1 and CDR2: MDHEN and SYDVKM. Trimming took off 11 bases at V and 3 bases at J, with 10 bases between the two ends. The CDR3 DNA reads TGTGCCGGAGGACGCGACTATGGCTACACCTTC. This translates into CAGGRDYGYTF.

The V and J genes are TRBV10-1 and TRBJ2-7; TRBD2 might be the D (6 bases). From germline, CDR1 is WNHNN and CDR2 SYGVQD (reference sequence). Between the trimmed V and J ends, which lost 8 bases and 0 bases, there was a span of 11 bases. The CDR3 contains 13 residues. The CDR3 reads CASQAGVSYEQYF. CDR3 DNA: TGCGCCAGCCAAGCGGGTGTCTCCTACGAGCAGTACTTC.

The J gene is TRBJ1-1, the V gene TRBV5-1; D is ambiguous. V was pared by 1 base and J by 1 base, with 8 bases between. From germline, CDR1 is SGHRS and CDR2 YFSETQ. The CDR3 spans 14 residues. The DNA for the CDR3 is TGCGCCAGCAGCTTGTGGCTGGGGAACACTGAAGCTTTCTTT. Translating gives CASSLWLGNTEAFF.

The chain recombines TRBV5-4 with TRBJ2-3; D is uncertain. This CDR3 is 13 amino acids long. CDR1 SGHNT and CDR2 YYREEE come from the germline V gene (reference sequence). V lost 3 bases and J lost 6, with 11 bases in between. As DNA, the CDR3 is TGTGCCAGCAGCTCACCCGGTGTGGATACGCAGTATTTT. Protein product: CASSSPGVDTQYF. Full variable domain (missing parts from reference TRBV5-4 and TRBJ2-3): ETGVTQSPTHLIKTRGQQVTLRCSSQSGHNTVSWYQQALGQGPQFIFQYYREEENGRGNFPPRFSGLQFPNYSSELNVNALELDDSALYLCASSSPGVDTQYFGPGTRLTVL.

V usage is TRBV6-5 and J usage is TRBJ1-1; D may be TRBD1 (5 bases). The CDR3 runs to 15 residues. Germline loops: CDR1 MNHEY, CDR2 SVGAGI. V lost 6 bases, J lost 3 bases, and 17 bases lay in between. The CDR3 here is CASRPNQGADTEAFF. In nucleotides, the CDR3 is TGTGCCAGCAGACCCAATCAGGGTGCTGACACTGAAGCTTTCTTT.

V gene TRBV7-9 combines with J gene TRBJ1-2, with 9 positions matching TRBD1. V lost 0 bases and J lost 8; bases outside the gene matches: 7. The CDR3 extends over 15 amino acids. CDR1 is SEHNR, CDR2 FQNEAQ, per germline (reference sequence). The CDR3 bases are TGTGCCAGCAGCTTAGCCCGACAGGGGGGCCCCGGCTACACCTTC. Translation gives CASSLARQGGPGYTF.

The CDR3 spells CASSISGEGYTF. The DNA of the CDR3 is TGTGCCAGTAGTATAAGTGGGGAGGGCTACACCTTC. The chain couples TRBV19 to TRBJ1-2; D not resolved. V was shortened by 2 bases and J by 8 bases, with 9 bases between the two germline ends. CDR3 length: 12 residues. Looked up from germline, CDR1 is LNHDA and CDR2 is SQIVND (reference sequence). The whole variable domain, remainder taken from reference TRBV19 and TRBJ1-2, is DGGITQSPKYLFRKEGQNVTLSCEQNLNHDAMYWYRQDPGQGLRLIYYSQIVNDFQKGDIAEGYSVSREKKESFPLTVTSAQKNPTAFYLCASSISGEGYTFGSGTRLTVV.

The CDR3, as DNA: TGTGCCAGCAGCGTAACTAGCGGGGAGACAGATACGCAGTATTTT. This encodes CASSVTSGETDTQYF. V is TRBV9 and J is TRBJ2-3, with TRBD2 matching over 10 bases. Germline V lookup: CDR1 SGDLS, CDR2 YYNGEE. The CDR3 extends over 15 amino acids. Trimming removed 1 base from V and 3 bases from J; junction bases left unmatched: 2.

The chain has TRBV6-5 and TRBJ1-1; 7 positions agree with TRBD1. The junction had 13 bases not matched to a gene; V was cut back by 6 bases and J by 6 bases. Germline V gene data show CDR1 as MNHEY and CDR2 as SVGAGI. The CDR3 has 15 residues. The CDR3 is CASSPTEGAGSEAFF. The CDR3 bases are TGTGCCAGCAGCCCGACGGAGGGGGCAGGGTCTGAAGCTTTCTTT.

The chain is built from TRBV4-2 and TRBJ2-2; D unresolved. CDR3 size: 14 residues. Trimming shortened V by 3 bases and J by 6 bases, and 11 bases separated the two germline ends. The germline V gene has CDR1 LGHNA and CDR2 YNFKEQ. The DNA of the CDR3 is TGTGCCAGCAGCCAGACAACGAGGTCCGGGGAGCTGTTTTTT. Translation: CASSQTTRSGELFF.

The sample holds a few counts of this clone. This CDR3 reads CASSLDRGLYYEQYF. The CDR3 DNA follows: TGTGCCAGCAGTTTAGACAGGGGCCTATACTACGAGCAGTACTTC. V gene TRBV5-4 combines with J gene TRBJ2-7; 8 positions agree with TRBD1. Germline CDR1 SGHNT, CDR2 YYREEE (reference sequence). After removal of 5 bases from V and 3 bases from J, the junction contained 10 bases not matched to a gene. This CDR3 spans 15 amino acids.

The genes are TRBV4-3 and TRBJ1-1; TRBD1 matches 12 bases. Losses at the gene ends were 8 bases for V and 5 bases for J; bases not matched to a gene: 12. This CDR3 spans 16 amino acids. The germline CDR1 and CDR2 sequences are LGHNA and YSLEER. The CDR3, as DNA: TGCGCCAGCTCCGGAACGGGACAGGGGGCTCGGACTGAAGCTTTCTTT. Translation: CASSGTGQGARTEAFF.

The chain joins TRBV11-3 to TRBJ2-3; 8 bases are a match to TRBD2. The length of the CDR3 is 17 residues. The ends lost 1 base at V and 0 bases at J; junction bases unmatched: 6. CDR1 is SGHNT, CDR2 YENEEA, per germline. CDR3 residues: CASSLGTSSGSTDTQYF. The CDR3 nucleotides are TGTGCCAGCAGCTTAGGGACTAGCTCGGGGAGCACAGATACGCAGTATTTT.

The V call is TRBV4-2, the J call TRBJ2-7; 10 bases are a match to TRBD1. The CDR3 has 18 amino acids. V lost 1 base and J lost 5; bases outside the gene matches: 14. Germline values: CDR1 LGHNA, CDR2 YNFKEQ. CDR3 sequence reads: CASSQVQIETGGSDEQYF. DNA of the CDR3: TGTGCCAGCAGCCAAGTACAGATTGAGACAGGGGGCTCAGACGAGCAGTACTTC.